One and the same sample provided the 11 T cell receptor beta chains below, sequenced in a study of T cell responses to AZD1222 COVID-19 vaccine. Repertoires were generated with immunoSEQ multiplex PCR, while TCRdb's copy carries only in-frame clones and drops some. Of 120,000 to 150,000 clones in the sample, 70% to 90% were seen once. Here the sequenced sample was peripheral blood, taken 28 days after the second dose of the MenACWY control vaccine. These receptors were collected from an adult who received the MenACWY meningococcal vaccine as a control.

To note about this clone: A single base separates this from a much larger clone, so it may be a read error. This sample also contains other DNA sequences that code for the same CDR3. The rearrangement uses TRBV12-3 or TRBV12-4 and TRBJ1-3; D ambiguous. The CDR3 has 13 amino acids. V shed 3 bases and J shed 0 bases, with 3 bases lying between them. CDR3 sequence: CASSFSSGNTIYF. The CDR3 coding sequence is TGTGCCAGCAGTTTCAGCTCTGGAAACACCATATATTTT.

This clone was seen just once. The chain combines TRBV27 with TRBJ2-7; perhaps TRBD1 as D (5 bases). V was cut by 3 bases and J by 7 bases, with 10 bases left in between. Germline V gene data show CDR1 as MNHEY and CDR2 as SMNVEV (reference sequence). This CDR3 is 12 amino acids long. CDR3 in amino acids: CASSFYRREQYF. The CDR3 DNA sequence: TGTGCCAGCAGTTTCTACAGGCGGGAGCAGTACTTC.

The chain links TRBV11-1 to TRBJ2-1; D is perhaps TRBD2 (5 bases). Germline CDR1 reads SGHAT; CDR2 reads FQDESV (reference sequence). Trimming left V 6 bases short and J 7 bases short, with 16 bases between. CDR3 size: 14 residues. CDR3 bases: TGTGCCAGCAGTCCCGGACTCGTTTTGAATGAGCAGTTCTTC. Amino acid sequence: CASSPGLVLNEQFF.

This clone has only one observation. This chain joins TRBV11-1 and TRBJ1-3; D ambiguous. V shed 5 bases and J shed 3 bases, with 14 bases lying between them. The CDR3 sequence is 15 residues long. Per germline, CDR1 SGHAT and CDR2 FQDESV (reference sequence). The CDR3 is CASSMSGAVGNTIYF. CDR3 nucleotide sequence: TGTGCCAGCAGCATGTCAGGAGCAGTTGGAAACACCATATATTTT.

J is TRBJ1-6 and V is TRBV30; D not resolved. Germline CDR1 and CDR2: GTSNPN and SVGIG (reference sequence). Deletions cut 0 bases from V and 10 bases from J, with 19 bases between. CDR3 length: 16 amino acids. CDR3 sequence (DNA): TGTGCCTGGAGTGTAGCGGGAGGGCCCCGAAAATCACCCCTCCACTTT. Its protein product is CAWSVAGGPRKSPLHF.

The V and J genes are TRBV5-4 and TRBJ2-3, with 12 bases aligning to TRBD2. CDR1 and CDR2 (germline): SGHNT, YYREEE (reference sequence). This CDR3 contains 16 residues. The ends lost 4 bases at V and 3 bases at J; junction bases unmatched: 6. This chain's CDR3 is CASSSGLAGLTDTQYF. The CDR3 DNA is TGTGCCAGCAGCAGTGGACTAGCGGGACTTACAGATACGCAGTATTTT.

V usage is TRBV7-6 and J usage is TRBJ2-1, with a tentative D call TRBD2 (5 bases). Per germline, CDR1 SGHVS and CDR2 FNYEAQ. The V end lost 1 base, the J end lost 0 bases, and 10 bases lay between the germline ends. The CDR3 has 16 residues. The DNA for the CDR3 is TGTGCCAGCAGCTTAGAATGGGGAGTCTCCTACAATGAGCAGTTCTTC. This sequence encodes CASSLEWGVSYNEQFF.

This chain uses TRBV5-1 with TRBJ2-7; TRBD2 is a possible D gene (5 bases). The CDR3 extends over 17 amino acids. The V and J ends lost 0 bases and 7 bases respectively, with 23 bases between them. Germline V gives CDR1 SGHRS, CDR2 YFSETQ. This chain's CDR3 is CASSLGDQPGGRGEQYF. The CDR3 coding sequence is TGCGCCAGCAGCTTGGGGGATCAACCCGGCGGCCGCGGGGAGCAGTACTTC.

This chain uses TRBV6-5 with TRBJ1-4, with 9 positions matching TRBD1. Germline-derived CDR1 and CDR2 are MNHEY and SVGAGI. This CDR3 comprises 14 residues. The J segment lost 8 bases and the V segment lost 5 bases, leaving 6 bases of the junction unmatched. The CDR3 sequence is CASSRDRGGEKLFF. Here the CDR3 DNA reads TGTGCCAGCAGTCGAGACAGGGGGGGAGAAAAACTGTTTTTT.

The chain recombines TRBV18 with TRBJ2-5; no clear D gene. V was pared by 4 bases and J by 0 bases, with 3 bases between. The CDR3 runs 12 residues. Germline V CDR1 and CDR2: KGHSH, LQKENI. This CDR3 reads CASSRNQETQYF. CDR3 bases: TGTGCCAGCTCACGGAACCAAGAGACCCAGTACTTC.

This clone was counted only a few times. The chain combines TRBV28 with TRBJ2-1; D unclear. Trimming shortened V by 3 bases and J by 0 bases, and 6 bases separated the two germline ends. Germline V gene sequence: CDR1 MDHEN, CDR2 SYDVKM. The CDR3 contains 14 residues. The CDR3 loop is CASSLLSSYNEQFF. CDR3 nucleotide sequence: TGTGCCAGCAGTTTGTTAAGCTCCTACAATGAGCAGTTCTTC.